This T cell receptor (beta chain) originates from a study of response to subunit inactivated influenza vaccine. Study observations and caveats: T cells newly recruited by each seasonal influenza vaccination are few, the authors suggested.

A word on this clonotype: Antigen unknown.

MiXCR, applied by TCRdb to the RT-PCR reads, yields one record per CDR3 protein. The sample consists of more than 600,000 distinct CDR3 sequences, roughly 20% of them appearing once. CDR1 and CDR2 from the germline V gene are LNHNV and YYDKDF (reference sequence). The CDR3 is made up of 14 amino acids. The V and J ends lost 0 bases and 7 bases respectively, with 10 bases between them. Specimen: PBMCs from blood, collected about 5 days after vaccination. The rearrangement joins TRBV15 to TRBJ1-5; unclear D gene. This receptor was obtained from a man between 50 and 59 years old who received an inactivated influenza vaccine. In DNA, the CDR3 is TGTGCCACCAGCAGAGATATGGGTAGCCAGCCCCAGCATTTT. Its translation is CATSRDMGSQPQHF.